The 27 T cell receptor beta chains below all came from one sample that was sequenced in a study of cytomegalovirus exposure and HLA in healthy donors. The assay was immunoSEQ multiplex PCR, and TCRdb's table has in-frame clones only and misses some. This table holds 200,000 or so clones, 70% to 85% found once. Sequenced: PBMCs. Receptors originate from a young woman in good health and CMV-seropositive.

The chain joins TRBV6-1 to TRBJ1-4, with 7 bases matching TRBD1. Germline V gene data show CDR1 as MNHNS and CDR2 as SASEGT. The V and J ends lost 4 bases and 0 bases, in that order; junction bases with no gene match: 5. CDR3 length: 16 amino acids. The CDR3 DNA sequence: TGTGCCAGCAGTGCCCAAGGGACAGCAACTAATGAAAAACTGTTTTTT. Translating it yields CASSAQGTATNEKLFF.

This chain uses TRBV2 with TRBJ1-5; TRBD1 might be the D (5 bases). The CDR3 totals 15 residues. The V and J ends lost 2 bases and 4 bases respectively, with 12 bases between them. Germline V gene sequence: CDR1 SNHLY, CDR2 FYNNEI. CDR3 loop: CASSERGYANQPQHF. Here the CDR3 DNA reads TGTGCCAGCAGTGAAAGGGGTTACGCGAATCAGCCCCAGCATTTT.

CDR3 nucleotide sequence: TGTGCCAGCAGCGGGACAGGGGTCAGGACCCAGTACTTC. This gives the protein CASSGTGVRTQYF. This chain uses TRBV9 with TRBJ2-5, with 9 bases matching TRBD1. Losses at the gene ends were 3 bases for V and 7 bases for J; bases not matched to a gene: 4. CDR1 is SGDLS, CDR2 YYNGEE, per germline. This CDR3 region has 13 residues.

There are a few counts of this clone. The V call is TRBV4-1, the J call TRBJ1-5; D remains unclear. The CDR3 runs to 14 residues. Per germline, CDR1 MGHRA and CDR2 YSYEKL. Trimming cost V 0 bases and J 5 bases, with 8 bases left between them. The CDR3 DNA is TGCGCCAGCAGCCAAGATAATGGGCATCAGCCCCAGCATTTT. This encodes CASSQDNGHQPQHF.

The gene calls are TRBV2 and TRBJ1-2; D gene ambiguous. This CDR3 is built from 13 residues. Trimming took off 2 bases at V and 8 bases at J, with 12 bases between the two ends. CDR1 SNHLY and CDR2 FYNNEI come from the germline V gene. This chain's CDR3 is CASSEFWPGGYTF. CDR3 coding DNA: TGTGCCAGCAGTGAATTCTGGCCGGGGGGCTACACCTTC.

The V call is TRBV2, the J call TRBJ1-1; TRBD1 matches 7 bases. CDR1 and CDR2 (germline): SNHLY, FYNNEI. The CDR3 covers 16 residues. The J segment lost 1 base and the V segment lost 5 bases, leaving 10 bases of the junction unmatched. CDR3 residues: CASSYQGGRQNTEAFF. The DNA of the CDR3 is TGTGCCAGCAGTTACCAGGGGGGTAGACAGAACACTGAAGCTTTCTTT.

Turning to this clone: A junction end diverges from the germline sequence, so it may reflect a read error. The chain combines TRBV7-7 with TRBJ2-7; the match to TRBD2 covers 14 bases. The CDR3 loop spans 16 amino acids. The germline V gene encodes CDR1 SSHAT and CDR2 FNYEAQ (reference sequence). The CDR3, as DNA: TGTGCTAGCAGCCTGGGACTAGCGGGAGTTTCCGACGAGCAGTACTTC. Amino acids: CASSLGLAGVSDEQYF.

The gene calls are TRBV7-8 and TRBJ2-7, with D maybe TRBD1 (6 bases). Germline V gene lookup returns CDR1 SGHVS and CDR2 FQNEAQ. The CDR3 is 14 amino acids. Between the trimmed V and J ends, which lost 5 bases and 2 bases, there was a span of 13 bases. The CDR3 region has the DNA TGTGCCAGCAGCCTCGTGGACAGAGCCTACGAGCAGTACTTC. Translation gives CASSLVDRAYEQYF.

The genes are TRBV11-3 and TRBJ2-1, with 10 positions matching TRBD1. Germline CDR1 reads SGHNT; CDR2 reads YENEEA. Trimming cost V 5 bases and J 3 bases; bases outside gene matches: 10. CDR3 length equals 17 residues. For the CDR3, the DNA is TGTGCCAGCAGCCCTCCCGGGACAGGGGACGGCTACAATGAGCAGTTCTTC. It is translated as CASSPPGTGDGYNEQFF.

This rearrangement joins TRBV7-6 to TRBJ2-1, with D perhaps matching TRBD2 (5 bases). From germline, CDR1 is SGHVS and CDR2 FNYEAQ. Trimming shortened V by 3 bases and J by 5 bases, and 17 bases separated the two germline ends. CDR3 length: 16 amino acids. Here the CDR3 reads CASSFQSPGKDNEQFF. The CDR3, as DNA: TGTGCCAGCAGCTTTCAGTCCCCCGGGAAGGACAATGAGCAGTTCTTC.

This clone was recorded a few times. The chain carries TRBV6-1 and TRBJ2-7; TRBD2 aligns across 12 bases. Germline CDR1 MNHNS, CDR2 SASEGT. J was trimmed by 4 bases and V by 7 bases; bases with no gene match: 5. There are 14 residues in the CDR3. Here the CDR3 DNA reads TGTGCCAGCACACTGACTAGCGGGAGATACGAGCAGTACTTC. Amino acid sequence: CASTLTSGRYEQYF.

The CDR3 spells CASSLVGQGNEQYF. As DNA, the CDR3 is TGTGCCAGCAGCTTGGTGGGACAGGGAAACGAGCAGTACTTC. The chain uses TRBV5-4 and TRBJ2-7; 9 bases agree with TRBD1. The V segment lost 0 bases and the J segment 5 bases; nucleotides outside the gene matches: 3. The CDR3 totals 14 residues. Per germline, CDR1 SGHNT and CDR2 YYREEE (reference sequence).

The chain is built from TRBV11-2 and TRBJ2-2; TRBD2 might be the D (6 bases). V was cut by 5 bases and J by 6 bases, with 7 bases left in between. This CDR3 spans 12 amino acids. Germline-derived CDR1 and CDR2 are SGHAT and FQNNGV. The CDR3 sequence: CASSREAGELFF. The DNA for the CDR3 is TGTGCCAGCAGCAGGGAGGCCGGGGAGCTGTTTTTT.

The chain couples TRBV6-1 to TRBJ1-4; D gene uncertain. Between the trimmed V and J ends, which lost 5 bases and 7 bases, there was a span of 11 bases. This CDR3 contains 13 residues. The germline gives CDR1 MNHNS, CDR2 SASEGT. CDR3 residues: CASSLTRGEKLFF. The CDR3 coding sequence is TGTGCCAGCAGTCTTACTCGTGGTGAAAAACTGTTTTTT.

This sequence joins TRBV28 and TRBJ2-2, with 8 bases fitting TRBD1. CDR1 and CDR2 (germline): MDHEN, SYDVKM. The CDR3 covers 15 residues. The trim removed 6 bases at V and 0 bases at J, leaving 3 bases unmatched. The CDR3 region is CASRGTGTNTGELFF. CDR3 DNA sequence: TGTGCCAGCAGAGGGACAGGCACGAACACCGGGGAGCTGTTTTTT.

This chain joins TRBV28 and TRBJ2-1; TRBD2 matches 7 bases. This CDR3 is 14 amino acids long. Germline values: CDR1 MDHEN, CDR2 SYDVKM. V was clipped by 5 bases and J by 4 bases; unmatched bases: 5. The CDR3 protein is CASSPSGRYNEQFF. CDR3 coding DNA: TGTGCCAGCAGTCCTAGCGGAAGATACAATGAGCAGTTCTTC.

This clone was observed a handful of times. The V call is TRBV19, the J call TRBJ1-5; D may be TRBD1 (6 bases). The V gene lost 9 bases and the J gene lost 6 bases, with 18 bases spanning the gap. The CDR3 runs 14 residues. Germline values: CDR1 LNHDA, CDR2 SQIVND (reference sequence). The CDR3 sequence is CASSGPGGTQPQHF. The CDR3, as DNA: TGTGCCAGCTCCGGCCCGGGGGGCACTCAGCCCCAGCATTTT.

CDR3 loop: CASSDFLAEAFTDTQYF. In DNA, the CDR3 is TGTGCCAGCAGCGATTTCCTAGCGGAAGCATTTACAGATACGCAGTATTTT. This chain uses TRBV7-3 with TRBJ2-3; 7 bases match TRBD2. From germline, CDR1 is SGHTA and CDR2 FQGTGA. This CDR3 comprises 17 residues. With V trimmed by 5 bases and J by 3 bases, 14 bases remained unmatched.

The gene calls are TRBV28 and TRBJ1-2; D gene ambiguous. The CDR3 runs 14 residues. Germline V gives CDR1 MDHEN, CDR2 SYDVKM. V was cut by 3 bases and J by 0 bases, with 8 bases left in between. The CDR3 is CASSFTVSNYGYTF. Here the CDR3 DNA reads TGTGCCAGCAGTTTCACGGTATCTAACTATGGCTACACCTTC.

V is TRBV2 and J is TRBJ1-5; unclear D gene. There are 13 residues in the CDR3. The germline gives CDR1 SNHLY, CDR2 FYNNEI. Trimming stripped 6 bases from V and 4 bases from J, with 10 bases between. The CDR3 DNA is TGTGCCAGCAGCCAGTCCGCTAATCAGCCCCAGCATTTT. Residues: CASSQSANQPQHF.

The chain combines TRBV12-2 with TRBJ1-2. TRBV12-2 is described as a pseudogene. The CDR3 runs 14 residues. The CDR3 DNA follows: TGTGCAAGTCGCTTAGCGGGACTAGACAGGGGCTACACCTTC. It codes for CASRLAGLDRGYTF.

The chain combines TRBV28 with TRBJ2-2; D ambiguous. Trimming cost V 8 bases and J 5 bases, with 12 bases left between them. Germline CDR1 and CDR2: MDHEN and SYDVKM. CDR3 size: 13 residues. The CDR3 DNA reads as TGTGCCAGCTCTCCTTTCGGGACCGGGGAGCTGTTTTTT. Protein sequence: CASSPFGTGELFF. The full variable domain, its missing parts supplied by reference TRBV28 and TRBJ2-2, is DVKVTQSSRYLVKRTGEKVFLECVQDMDHENMFWYRQDPGLGLRLIYFSYDVKMKEKGDIPEGYSVSREKKERFSLILESASTNQTSMYLCASSPFGTGELFFGEGSRLTVL.

This clone has just one count. This chain uses TRBV7-2 with TRBJ2-5; 7 nucleotides align to TRBD2. This CDR3 is built from 14 residues. J was trimmed by 2 bases and V by 6 bases; bases with no gene match: 6. CDR1 is SGHTA and CDR2 is FQGNSA in the germline V gene. This CDR3 is CASRRPGLQETQYF. CDR3 nucleotides: TGTGCCAGCAGACGACCGGGACTACAAGAGACCCAGTACTTC.

V and J are TRBV11-1 and TRBJ2-2, with 7 positions matching TRBD2. The CDR3 contains 14 residues. The J segment lost 5 bases and the V segment lost 0 bases, leaving 0 bases of the junction unmatched. The germline V gene encodes CDR1 SGHAT and CDR2 FQDESV (reference sequence). For the CDR3, the DNA is TGTGCCAGCAGCTTAGCGCGGGGGACCGGGGAGCTGTTTTTT. Protein sequence: CASSLARGTGELFF.

A few counts support this clone. The chain carries TRBV2 and TRBJ2-7; TRBD2 aligns across 13 bases. Germline values: CDR1 SNHLY, CDR2 FYNNEI. J gave up 4 bases and V 6 bases, and 0 bases lay outside the gene matches. The CDR3 has 13 residues. This CDR3 is CASRLAGGYEQYF. The CDR3 bases are TGTGCCAGCAGACTAGCGGGAGGGTACGAGCAGTACTTC.

This chain connects TRBV18 to TRBJ2-1; D is possibly TRBD2 (6 bases). The CDR3 runs 13 residues. The V gene lost 6 bases and the J gene lost 6 bases, with 12 bases spanning the gap. CDR1 and CDR2 (germline): KGHSH, LQKENI. The CDR3 spells CASSQIAVNEQFF. The CDR3 DNA reads as TGTGCCAGCTCTCAAATAGCGGTCAATGAGCAGTTCTTC.

This chain joins TRBV27 and TRBJ1-5; 8 bases are a match to TRBD1. The V gene's germline CDR1 is MNHEY and CDR2 SMNVEV (reference sequence). The CDR3 runs to 15 residues. The trim removed 2 bases at V and 2 bases at J, leaving 2 bases unmatched. CDR3 nucleotide sequence: TGTGCCAGCAGTTTAATGGGACAGGGCAATCAGCCCCAGCATTTT. The encoded protein is CASSLMGQGNQPQHF.